Given below is one T cell receptor (beta chain) in context. Its specificity is not known. The libraries were made with immunoSEQ version 4 in survey mode. Profiling relied on immunoSEQ multiplex PCR, and the TCRdb table lists in-frame clones only, not all of them. Of about 36,000 clones listed, 85% are singletons. Trimming removed 4 bases from V and 2 bases from J, with 18 bases in between. CDR1 and CDR2 (germline): KGHSH, LQKENI. The CDR3 length is 17 residues. The stimulus was an HIV-1 Gag 15-mer peptide pool, approximately 0.93 ug/peptide/mL. Sorted nonresponding memory CD4+ T cells were CD40L-negative, CD69-negative, CD45RO-high. This entry belongs to a study of persistence of HIV-infected CD4 T cells. Findings and caveats of the study: TCR analyses could not target the rare provirus-carrying CMV-responding cells. Within sorted populations, more oligoclonal TCRs accompanied more oligoclonal proviruses. TCRbeta richness was lower in CMV- and Gag-responding cells than in anti-CD3/anti-CD28-responding cells. Degenerate expanded CDR3beta sequences were enriched among CMV- and Gag-responding cells.

This specimen was cultured CD4+ T cells from PBMCs, taken from a patient who received antiretroviral therapy. The chain recombines TRBV18 with TRBJ1-3, with D possibly matching TRBD1 (5 bases). The sequence was obtained from an adult with HIV. The donor label of this sample is uncertain. In DNA, the CDR3 is TGTGCCAGCTCACAAACAGTGGGGCCCAAGACTGGAAACACCATATATTTT. Its translation: CASSQTVGPKTGNTIYF.